This entry describes one T cell receptor (beta chain). The source of the sample is a study of blood T cells in healthy people across ages. Through a sample-barcoded 5' primer and a J-beta primer mix, a second PCR was run for roughly 6 to 12 cycles. TCRdb processed the 5' RACE reads anew with MiXCR; each CDR3 protein has one entry. The sample lists approximately 800,000 distinct CDR3 sequences, less than 70% occurring once. The germline V and J ends were trimmed by 4 bases and 4 bases, with 10 bases remaining between them. Germline-derived CDR1 and CDR2 are MGHRA and YSYEKL. CDR3 length: 14 residues. This clonotype was sampled from a man aged 80 or over in good health. The chain couples TRBV4-1 to TRBJ1-4; no reliable D call. Sequencing input: blood. The CDR3 loop is CASSPTSNNEKLFF. The CDR3 DNA is TGCGCCAGCAGCCCGACCTCAAATAATGAAAAACTGTTTTTT.